The 18 T cell receptor beta chains below come from one sample, sequenced in a study of T cells in localized non-small cell lung cancer. Sequencing was performed with immunoSEQ multiplex PCR; in TCRdb, only in-frame clones are kept and a portion is missing. This repertoire shows tens of thousands of clones, 87% found once; its top ten account for 12%. Sequencing used PBMCs, obtained before any cancer treatment. These receptors were obtained from a man aged 40 to 75 with stage II squamous cell lung carcinoma.

V usage is TRBV4-2 and J usage is TRBJ2-5; 9 bases match TRBD2. CDR3 length: 18 amino acids. The V gene end was trimmed by 1 base and the J gene end by 6 bases; junction bases not matched to a gene: 15. Germline loops: CDR1 LGHNA, CDR2 YNFKEQ. CDR3 sequence (DNA): TGTGCCAGCAGCCAAGGATTAGCGGGAGCCCTCCCCCTCAAGACCCAGTACTTC. This gives the protein CASSQGLAGALPLKTQYF.

This clone was seen more than once but under ten times. CDR3 sequence (DNA): TGCGCCAGCAGCGCCTCGGGGGGAGCGGTTAGCACAGATACGCAGTATTTT. This encodes CASSASGGAVSTDTQYF. The V gene is TRBV5-1, the J gene TRBJ2-3, with 7 bases identical to TRBD2. This CDR3 contains 17 residues. Losses at the gene ends were 4 bases for V and 0 bases for J; bases not matched to a gene: 11. The germline gives CDR1 SGHRS, CDR2 YFSETQ.

J is TRBJ1-3 and V is TRBV7-8; D not certain. V lost 4 bases, J lost 4 bases, and 8 bases lay in between. The CDR3 is 13 residues long. The germline CDR1 and CDR2 sequences are SGHVS and FQNEAQ. The CDR3 sequence is CASSSARGNTIYF. The CDR3 DNA reads as TGTGCCAGCAGCTCGGCAAGAGGAAACACCATATATTTT.

CDR3 coding DNA: TGTGCCAGTAGTATCCAAAGGACAGGCTTGTCTGGCTACACCTTC. This translates into CASSIQRTGLSGYTF. The chain links TRBV19 to TRBJ1-2; TRBD1 agrees at 7 bases. V lost 3 bases, J lost 7 bases, and 11 bases stayed unmatched. Germline CDR1 LNHDA, CDR2 SQIVND (reference sequence). This CDR3 spans 15 amino acids.

The chain links TRBV19 to TRBJ1-5, with D unresolved. This CDR3 is 15 amino acids long. From germline, CDR1 is LNHDA and CDR2 SQIVND (reference sequence). The ends were cut back, 4 bases at V and 0 bases at J, with 10 bases in the middle. In nucleotides, the CDR3 is TGTGCCAGTAGTACTCAGGTAAATAGCAATCAGCCCCAGCATTTT. Translated: CASSTQVNSNQPQHF.

This chain uses TRBV19 with TRBJ1-4; D is possibly TRBD1 (5 bases). V was cut by 6 bases and J by 5 bases, with 10 bases left in between. Germline-derived CDR1 and CDR2 are LNHDA and SQIVND (reference sequence). The CDR3 spans 13 residues. The CDR3 here is CASRGQGNEKLFF. In DNA form, the CDR3 reads TGTGCCAGTAGGGGGCAAGGGAATGAAAAACTGTTTTTT. Variable domain in full (rest from reference TRBV19 and TRBJ1-4): DGGITQSPKYLFRKEGQNVTLSCEQNLNHDAMYWYRQDPGQGLRLIYYSQIVNDFQKGDIAEGYSVSREKKESFPLTVTSAQKNPTAFYLCASRGQGNEKLFFGSGTQLSVL.

The chain recombines TRBV4-1 with TRBJ2-7, with D possibly TRBD1 on 6 matching bases. Germline loops: CDR1 MGHRA, CDR2 YSYEKL. With 0 bases removed from V and 6 bases from J, the gap between germline ends came to 15 bases. The CDR3 covers 15 residues. CDR3 sequence reads: CASSQDQQGMREQYF. The CDR3 DNA sequence: TGCGCCAGCAGCCAAGACCAACAGGGAATGCGCGAGCAGTACTTC.

This chain joins TRBV6-1 and TRBJ2-2; D not certain. The CDR3 totals 13 residues. V dropped 4 bases and J dropped 6 bases, with 9 bases sitting between them. Germline CDR1 and CDR2: MNHNS and SASEGT. The CDR3 nucleotides are TGTGCCAGCAGTGCTAGTCGGTCCGGGGAGCTGTTTTTT. This gives the protein CASSASRSGELFF.

This chain joins TRBV19 and TRBJ1-6; no clear D gene. The CDR3 extends over 14 amino acids. Per the germline V gene, CDR1 is LNHDA and CDR2 is SQIVND (reference sequence). Trimming cost V 0 bases and J 11 bases, with 11 bases left between them. The chain's CDR3 is CASSIEVNQTPLHF. In DNA form, the CDR3 reads TGTGCCAGTAGTATAGAAGTTAATCAGACACCCCTCCACTTT.

The rearrangement joins TRBV5-1 to TRBJ2-1; TRBD2 aligns across 8 bases. The V gene end was trimmed by 1 base and the J gene end by 8 bases; junction bases not matched to a gene: 2. Germline assignment: CDR1 SGHRS and CDR2 YFSETQ. This CDR3 region has 13 residues. The CDR3 sequence: CASSLRGGDEQFF. CDR3 nucleotide sequence: TGCGCCAGCAGCTTGCGGGGGGGCGATGAGCAGTTCTTC.

The rearrangement uses TRBV14 and TRBJ2-5; 11 bases fit TRBD2. The CDR3 runs 16 residues. CDR1 and CDR2 (germline): SGHDN, FVKESK. Trimming removed 2 bases from V and 4 bases from J; junction bases left unmatched: 6. The CDR3 region is CASSQPHGTSGETQYF. The CDR3 coding sequence is TGTGCCAGCAGCCAACCCCATGGGACTAGCGGAGAGACCCAGTACTTC.

Only one count was recorded for this clone. The rearrangement uses TRBV11-3 and TRBJ2-3, with TRBD2 matching 7 bases. The CDR3 loop spans 16 amino acids. Germline V gives CDR1 SGHNT, CDR2 YENEEA. The junction had 10 bases not matched to a gene; V was cut back by 0 bases and J by 7 bases. CDR3 DNA: TGTGCCAGCAGCTTAGACTGGGGGGGGACCTCTCATACGCAGTATTTT. Amino acid sequence: CASSLDWGGTSHTQYF.

The CDR3 DNA is TGTGCCATCAGCGAAGCAGGGGGTGGCGGTGAGCAGTTCTTC. As protein: CAISEAGGGGEQFF. The chain employs TRBV10-3 and TRBJ2-1; 7 positions agree with TRBD1. CDR1 and CDR2 (germline): ENHRY, SYGVKD. V gave up 6 bases and J gave up 9 bases; unmatched junction bases: 11. CDR3 length: 14 residues.

This sequence joins TRBV2 and TRBJ2-3, with D hard to call. From germline, CDR1 is SNHLY and CDR2 FYNNEI. V lost 6 bases to trimming and J lost 2 bases, with 12 bases between them. The CDR3 covers 14 residues. CDR3 bases: TGTGCCAGCAGGCCGGACGTTCTCACAGATACGCAGTATTTT. Translating gives CASRPDVLTDTQYF.

This clone showed up just a few times. This chain links TRBV27 with TRBJ2-2; D perhaps matches TRBD2 (6 bases). V dropped 8 bases and J dropped 5 bases, with 21 bases sitting between them. The germline CDR1 and CDR2 sequences are MNHEY and SMNVEV (reference sequence). The CDR3 is made up of 16 amino acids. In DNA, the CDR3 is TGTGCCAGCGGCGCGGCGGGGCCCTCAGGGACCGGGGAGCTGTTTTTT. Encoded protein: CASGAAGPSGTGELFF.

V is TRBV2 and J is TRBJ2-5, with D maybe TRBD1 (5 bases). The V end lost 7 bases, the J end lost 2 bases, and 11 bases lay between the germline ends. There are 13 residues in the CDR3. CDR1 and CDR2 (germline): SNHLY, FYNNEI. The CDR3 bases are TGTGCCAGCATCCTTGACAGACAAGAGACCCAGTACTTC. Its translation: CASILDRQETQYF. The variable domain in full, with the rest retrieved from reference TRBV2 and TRBJ2-5, is EPEVTQTPSHQVTQMGQEVILRCVPISNHLYFYWYRQILGQKVEFLVSFYNNEISEKSEIFDDQFSVERPDGSNFTLKIRSTKLEDSAMYFCASILDRQETQYFGPGTRLLVL.

The chain's CDR3 is CATRDPGDTQYF. The DNA for the CDR3 is TGTGCCACCAGGGACCCCGGGGATACGCAGTATTTT. V gene TRBV15 combines with J gene TRBJ2-3; D remains unclear. The length of the CDR3 is 12 residues. Germline V gives CDR1 LNHNV, CDR2 YYDKDF (reference sequence). The V gene lost 6 bases and the J gene lost 6 bases, with 10 bases spanning the gap. The whole variable domain, remainder taken from reference TRBV15 and TRBJ2-3, is DAMVIQNPRYQVTQFGKPVTLSCSQTLNHNVMYWYQQKSSQAPKLLFHYYDKDFNNEADTPDNFQSRRPNTSFCFLDIRSPGLGDTAMYLCATRDPGDTQYFGPGTRLTVL.

The chain combines TRBV5-1 with TRBJ2-1, with D tentatively TRBD1 (5 bases). CDR3 length equals 15 residues. Germline V lookup: CDR1 SGHRS, CDR2 YFSETQ. V lost 0 bases, J lost 8 bases, and 15 bases lay in between. CDR3 nucleotides: TGCGCCAGCAGCTTGGTTTCCAGGGATTACGATGAGCAGTTCTTC. Amino acid sequence: CASSLVSRDYDEQFF.